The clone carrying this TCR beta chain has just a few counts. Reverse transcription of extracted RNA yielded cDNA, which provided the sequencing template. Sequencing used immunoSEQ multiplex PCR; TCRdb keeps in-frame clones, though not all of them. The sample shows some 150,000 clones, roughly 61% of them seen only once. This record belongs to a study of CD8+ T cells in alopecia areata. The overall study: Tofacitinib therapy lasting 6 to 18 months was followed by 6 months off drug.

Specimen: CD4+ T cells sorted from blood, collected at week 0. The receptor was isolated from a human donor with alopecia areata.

CDR3 protein: CASSATGGSGANVLTF. The CDR3 bases are TGTGCCAGCAGCGCTACAGGGGGCTCTGGGGCCAACGTCCTGACTTTC. The genes are TRBV7-9 and TRBJ2-6; 8 bases are shared with TRBD1. Looked up from germline, CDR1 is SEHNR and CDR2 is FQNEAQ (reference sequence). This CDR3 comprises 16 residues. V trimming: 5 bases; J trimming: 0 bases; junction bases outside the gene matches: 3.